The clone carrying this TCR beta chain has just a few counts. Its antigen is not known. The sample comes from a study of T cells in Graves' hyperthyroidism and ophthalmopathy. Overall study findings and caveats: Most thyroid-expanded clonotypes above 0.001 were also found in blood. Ophthalmopathy prediction by the model preceded onset by a median about 6 months.

Based on clinical symptoms, serum thyroxine and TRAb, thyroid ultrasound and orbital computed tomography, diagnoses were reached. The J segment lost 1 base and the V segment lost 5 bases, leaving 7 bases of the junction unmatched. There are 15 residues in the CDR3. In germline, CDR1 is SGHTA, CDR2 FQGNSA. It was RNA transcripts that yielded the amplified TCR beta CDR3 regions. An initial round of RT-PCR targeting the TCR CDR3 relied on the HTBI primer set. Each CDR3 protein is one row after TCRdb ran MiXCR on the multiplex PCR reads. The repertoire holds hundreds of thousands of distinct CDR3 sequences, approximately 25% seen once, with around 10% in the top ten.

The chain has TRBV7-2 and TRBJ1-1, with 7 bases fitting TRBD1. The sequenced sample consisted of blood. The origin of this receptor is a woman aged 25-40 years with Graves' ophthalmopathy. DNA for the CDR3: TGTGCCAGCAGCCGGGAACAGGGGAGGAACACTGAAGCTTTCTTT. This codes for CASSREQGRNTEAFF. Full variable domain (outside the CDR3, taken from reference TRBV7-2 and TRBJ1-1): GAGVSQSPSNKVTEKGKDVELRCDPISGHTALYWYRQSLGQGLEFLIYFQGNSAPDKSGLPSDRFSAERTGGSVSTLTIQRTQQEDSAVYLCASSREQGRNTEAFFGQGTRLTVV.